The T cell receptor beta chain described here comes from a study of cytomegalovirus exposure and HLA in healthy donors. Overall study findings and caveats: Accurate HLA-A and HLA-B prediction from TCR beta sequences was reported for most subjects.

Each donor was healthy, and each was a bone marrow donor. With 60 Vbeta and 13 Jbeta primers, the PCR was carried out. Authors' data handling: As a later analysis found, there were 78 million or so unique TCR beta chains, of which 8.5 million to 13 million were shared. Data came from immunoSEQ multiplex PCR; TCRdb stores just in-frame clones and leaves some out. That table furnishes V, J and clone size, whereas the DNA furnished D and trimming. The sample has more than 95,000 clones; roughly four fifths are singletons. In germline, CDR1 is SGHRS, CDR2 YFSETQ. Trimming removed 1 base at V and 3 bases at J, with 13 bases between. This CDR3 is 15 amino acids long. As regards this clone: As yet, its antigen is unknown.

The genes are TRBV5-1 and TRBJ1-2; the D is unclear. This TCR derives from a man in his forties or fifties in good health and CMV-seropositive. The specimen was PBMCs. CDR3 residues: CASSLLSGEYYGYTF. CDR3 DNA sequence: TGCGCCAGCAGCTTGTTATCCGGAGAGTACTATGGCTACACCTTC.